Sequencing of this T cell receptor beta chain was carried out in a study of regulatory T cells in long-lasting Graves disease. Whole-study findings and limits: Persistent disease favored TRBV28, TRBJ1-2 and TRBJ2-5.

TCR beta libraries were built with iRepertoire HTBI primers and Arm-PCR of CDR3 regions. TCRdb ran MiXCR on the multiplex PCR reads and lists one entry per CDR3 protein. Of around 500,000 distinct CDR3 sequences detected, approximately 12% appear once; the ten largest clones hold 8% to 10%. The CDR3 contains 15 residues. CDR1 LNHDA and CDR2 SQIVND come from the germline V gene (reference sequence). The V gene end was trimmed by 4 bases and the J gene end by 7 bases; junction bases not matched to a gene: 10. In the case of this clonotype: Its antigen is as yet unknown.

Stated time point: newly diagnosed GD, antithyroid drugs for less than 3 months. Making the TCR library involved RNA that had been extracted from PBMCs. These data also formed part of another study, on T cells in Graves' hyperthyroidism and ophthalmopathy.

The receptor comes from a woman between 25 and 40 years old with Graves disease. The chain recombines TRBV19 with TRBJ2-5, with 9 bases aligning to TRBD2. The sample consisted of peripheral blood mononuclear cells (PBMCs), taken at new diagnosis, from a patient treated with antithyroid drugs. This chain's CDR3 is CASSRSAGGLGTQYF. The CDR3, as DNA: TGTGCCAGTAGTAGGTCCGCGGGAGGGCTGGGGACCCAGTACTTC.